These 21 T cell receptor beta chains were all obtained from the same sample, sequenced in a study of blood T cell repertoires in COVID-19. Assay: immunoSEQ multiplex PCR; the TCRdb copy retains only in-frame clones and omits some. The sample gives tens of thousands of clones, 80% to 85% of which show up once; around 53% is in the top ten. Sequencing used peripheral blood. These receptors originate from a man between 65 and 80 years old with acute or convalescent COVID-19.

The sample holds one count of this clone. J is TRBJ2-3 and V is TRBV21-1; the D segment call TRBD2 is taken from the table without a DNA check. TRBV21-1 is a known pseudogene. This CDR3 comprises 11 residues. The CDR3 loop is CASSKRLGQYF. CDR3 sequence (DNA): TGTGCCAGCAGCAAAAGGCTAGGGCAGTATTTT.

As concerns this clone: Other DNA sequences in the same sample also yield this CDR3. J is TRBJ1-5 and V is TRBV7-2; D not resolved. Germline V lookup: CDR1 SGHTA, CDR2 FQGNSA. The CDR3 runs to 13 residues. With 1 base removed from V and 4 bases from J, the gap between germline ends came to 5 bases. The CDR3 reads CASSLDRNQPQHF. The CDR3 nucleotides are TGTGCCAGCAGCTTAGACAGAAATCAGCCCCAGCATTTT.

The chain links TRBV4-1 to TRBJ2-7; 8 nucleotides line up with TRBD1. Germline V gene sequence: CDR1 MGHRA, CDR2 YSYEKL. This CDR3 has 17 amino acids. Losses at the gene ends were 1 base for V and 5 bases for J; bases not matched to a gene: 13. CDR3 protein: CASSQAIFGQGVHEQYF. CDR3 coding DNA: TGCGCCAGCAGCCAAGCTATCTTTGGACAGGGTGTCCACGAGCAGTACTTC.

The chain has TRBV6-5 and TRBJ1-4; D is perhaps TRBD1 (6 bases). The CDR3 spans 15 residues. Germline CDR1 reads MNHEY; CDR2 reads SVGAGI. Trimming left V 8 bases short and J 3 bases short, with 16 bases between. CDR3 sequence: CASENPGAANEKLFF. CDR3 bases: TGTGCCAGCGAAAACCCAGGGGCAGCTAATGAAAAACTGTTTTTT.

This chain connects TRBV21-1 to TRBJ2-7; the tabulated D call, TRBD1, remains unverified against the DNA. TRBV21-1 is classified as a pseudogene. The CDR3 loop spans 14 amino acids. CDR3 coding DNA: TGTGCCAGCAGCGACGGGACAGGGGGCTACGAGCAGTACTTC. Encoded protein: CASSDGTGGYEQYF.

V is TRBV28 and J is TRBJ2-7; TRBD2 matches 7 bases. The CDR3 is made up of 14 amino acids. Trimming at V came to 11 bases and at J to 1 base, leaving 11 bases not matched to a gene. CDR1 is MDHEN, CDR2 SYDVKM, per germline. Here the CDR3 reads CAALREGPSYEQYF. The CDR3 nucleotides are TGTGCCGCTCTGAGGGAGGGGCCTTCCTACGAGCAGTACTTC.

V gene TRBV6-5 combines with J gene TRBJ2-7; unclear D gene. CDR1 and CDR2 (germline): MNHEY, SVGAGI. Trimming removed 7 bases at V and 5 bases at J, with 15 bases between. CDR3 length: 13 amino acids. The CDR3 loop reads CASNDLLLNEQYF. CDR3 nucleotide sequence: TGTGCCAGCAACGACTTGTTGCTCAACGAGCAGTACTTC.

The V call is TRBV9, the J call TRBJ1-6; TRBD1 might be the D (5 bases). Trimming removed 0 bases from V and 10 bases from J, with 17 bases in between. CDR3 length: 16 residues. The germline gives CDR1 SGDLS, CDR2 YYNGEE. Here the CDR3 DNA reads TGTGCCAGCAGCGTAGGCCCCTCAGGGATGGAATCACCCCTCCACTTT. Translated, it gives CASSVGPSGMESPLHF.

This clone was picked up one time. The chain is built from TRBV5-1 and TRBJ1-3; the D is unclear. Per the germline V gene, CDR1 is SGHRS and CDR2 is YFSETQ. The CDR3 contains 15 residues. Trimming pared 7 bases from V and 4 bases from J, leaving 18 bases between. The CDR3 is CASRMDVGSGNTIYF. The CDR3 region has the DNA TGCGCCAGCCGTATGGATGTCGGGTCGGGAAACACCATATATTTT.

This sequence joins TRBV11-2 and TRBJ1-1; tentative D call: TRBD1 (6 bases). The CDR3 length is 13 residues. V was trimmed by 5 bases and J by 3 bases, leaving 10 bases between them. The germline V gene encodes CDR1 SGHAT and CDR2 FQNNGV. CDR3 in DNA: TGTGCCAGCAGCCTGCAGGGGTACACTGAAGCTTTCTTT. This gives the protein CASSLQGYTEAFF.

The rearrangement uses TRBV7-2 and TRBJ1-1; possibly TRBD1 for D (5 bases). V gave up 1 base and J gave up 1 base, with 10 bases separating them. The CDR3 length is 15 residues. Looked up from germline, CDR1 is SGHTA and CDR2 is FQGNSA. CDR3 in DNA: TGTGCCAGCAGCTTAGATTCCACAGGGAACACTGAAGCTTTCTTT. It yields the protein CASSLDSTGNTEAFF.

The rearrangement joins TRBV15 to TRBJ2-6; TRBD2 matches at 8 bases. Trimming removed 0 bases from V and 0 bases from J; junction bases left unmatched: 7. Per germline, CDR1 LNHNV and CDR2 YYDKDF (reference sequence). The CDR3 is made up of 19 amino acids. In nucleotides, the CDR3 is TGTGCCACCAGCAGAGATCTGAGGGGGACTAGCTCTGGGGCCAACGTCCTGACTTTC. The encoded protein is CATSRDLRGTSSGANVLTF.

CDR3 amino acids: CASSEFLPMTGSPLHF. For the CDR3, the DNA is TGTGCCAGCAGTGAATTCCTACCCATGACTGGTTCACCCCTCCACTTT. The chain couples TRBV2 to TRBJ1-6, with no clear D. Trimming shortened V by 2 bases and J by 9 bases, and 17 bases separated the two germline ends. This CDR3 has 16 amino acids. CDR1 SNHLY and CDR2 FYNNEI come from the germline V gene.

A single count supports this clone. The chain recombines TRBV18 with TRBJ1-3; D may be TRBD1 (6 bases). The V gene lost 1 base and the J gene lost 1 base, with 11 bases spanning the gap. The CDR3 totals 16 residues. Per germline, CDR1 KGHSH and CDR2 LQKENI. CDR3 nucleotide sequence: TGTGCCAGCTCACCACGTACCAGGGGATCTGGAAACACCATATATTTT. Translating gives CASSPRTRGSGNTIYF.

This chain links TRBV3-1 (or the pseudogene TRBV3-2) with TRBJ1-1, with 7 bases fitting TRBD1. The CDR3 sequence is 15 residues long. Germline V gene lookup returns CDR1 LGHDT and CDR2 YNNKEL (reference sequence). V shed 4 bases, J shed 8 bases, and the junction held 13 bases outside the gene matches. CDR3 coding DNA: TGTGCCAGCAGCCTGCCCAACAGGGGAGGTAGGGAAGCTTTCTTT. Encoded protein: CASSLPNRGGREAFF.

The chain carries TRBV7-2 and TRBJ2-4, with a tentative D call TRBD2 (5 bases). V shed 1 base and J shed 7 bases, with 11 bases lying between them. The CDR3 loop spans 14 amino acids. From germline, CDR1 is SGHTA and CDR2 FQGNSA. The CDR3 is CASSLVGVRNIQYF. The DNA for the CDR3 is TGTGCCAGCAGCTTAGTCGGGGTTCGGAACATTCAGTACTTC. The full variable domain, with the rest looked up from reference TRBV7-2 and TRBJ2-4, is GAGVSQSPSNKVTEKGKDVELRCDPISGHTALYWYRQSLGQGLEFLIYFQGNSAPDKSGLPSDRFSAERTGGSVSTLTIQRTQQEDSAVYLCASSLVGVRNIQYFGAGTRLSVL.

The chain is built from TRBV5-1 and TRBJ1-1; 11 bases align to TRBD1. CDR3 length: 14 residues. CDR1 is SGHRS and CDR2 is YFSETQ in the germline V gene. V shed 4 bases and J 7 bases; nucleotides not matched to a gene: 6. DNA of the CDR3: TGCGCCAGCAGCCTTGGGACAGGGGGAGGTGAAGCTTTCTTT. Amino acid sequence: CASSLGTGGGEAFF.

The chain carries TRBV3-1 (or the pseudogene TRBV3-2) and TRBJ1-4, with 7 positions matching TRBD1. The trim removed 1 base at V and 7 bases at J, leaving 6 bases unmatched. Germline V gene data show CDR1 as LGHDT and CDR2 as YNNKEL (reference sequence). The CDR3 consists of 15 residues. The DNA of the CDR3 is TGTGCCAGCAGCCAAGCAGGGGGGCGAGGTGAAAAACTGTTTTTT. Translating gives CASSQAGGRGEKLFF.

Only one count was recorded for this clone. This sequence joins TRBV28 and TRBJ1-1; TRBD1 is a possible D gene (6 bases). V was shortened by 6 bases and J by 3 bases, with 11 bases between the two germline ends. CDR3 size: 13 residues. The germline V gene has CDR1 MDHEN and CDR2 SYDVKM. CDR3 bases: TGTGCCAGCAGGGGGAGGGGGGACACTGAAGCTTTCTTT. Protein product: CASRGRGDTEAFF.

The rearrangement joins TRBV28 to TRBJ2-1; 9 bases align to TRBD2. The V segment lost 11 bases and the J segment 3 bases; nucleotides outside the gene matches: 2. Germline-derived CDR1 and CDR2 are MDHEN and SYDVKM. This CDR3 has 12 residues. The CDR3, as DNA: TGTGCCGGACTAGCGAGCTACAATGAGCAGTTCTTC. Translation: CAGLASYNEQFF. Full variable domain (rest looked up from reference TRBV28 and TRBJ2-1): DVKVTQSSRYLVKRTGEKVFLECVQDMDHENMFWYRQDPGLGLRLIYFSYDVKMKEKGDIPEGYSVSREKKERFSLILESASTNQTSMYLCAGLASYNEQFFGPGTRLTVL.

This chain links TRBV7-9 with TRBJ1-4; no firm D call. From germline, CDR1 is SEHNR and CDR2 FQNEAQ (reference sequence). Trimming stripped 4 bases from V and 2 bases from J, with 17 bases between. The CDR3 is made up of 17 amino acids. The CDR3 region has the DNA TGTGCCAGCAGCTCAACGGGGTACCCGGCGACTAATGAAAAACTGTTTTTT. It specifies CASSSTGYPATNEKLFF.